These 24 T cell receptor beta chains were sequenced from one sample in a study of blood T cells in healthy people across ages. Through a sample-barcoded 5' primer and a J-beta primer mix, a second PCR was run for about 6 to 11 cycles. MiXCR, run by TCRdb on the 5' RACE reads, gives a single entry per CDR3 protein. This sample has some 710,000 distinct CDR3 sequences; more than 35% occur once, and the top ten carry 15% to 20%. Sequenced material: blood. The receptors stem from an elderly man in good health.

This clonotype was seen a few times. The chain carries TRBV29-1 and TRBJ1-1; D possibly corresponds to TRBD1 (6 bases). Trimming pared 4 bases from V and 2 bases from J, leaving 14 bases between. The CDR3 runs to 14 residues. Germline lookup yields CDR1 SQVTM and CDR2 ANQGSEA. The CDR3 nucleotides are TGCAGCGTTGCTATTGCAGGGGAAAACACTGAAGCTTTCTTT. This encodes CSVAIAGENTEAFF.

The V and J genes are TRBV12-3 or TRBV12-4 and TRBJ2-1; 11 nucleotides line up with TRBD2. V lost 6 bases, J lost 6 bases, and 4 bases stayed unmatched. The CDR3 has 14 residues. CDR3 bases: TGTGCCAGCAGAACTAGCGGGGGAAGCAATGAGCAGTTCTTC. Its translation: CASRTSGGSNEQFF.

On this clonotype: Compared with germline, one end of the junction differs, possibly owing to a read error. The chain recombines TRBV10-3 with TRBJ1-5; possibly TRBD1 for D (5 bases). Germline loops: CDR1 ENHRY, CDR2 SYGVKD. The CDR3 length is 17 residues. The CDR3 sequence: CTISERDPGGSNQPQNF. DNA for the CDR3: TGTACCATCAGTGAGAGGGACCCTGGGGGAAGCAATCAGCCCCAGAATTTT.

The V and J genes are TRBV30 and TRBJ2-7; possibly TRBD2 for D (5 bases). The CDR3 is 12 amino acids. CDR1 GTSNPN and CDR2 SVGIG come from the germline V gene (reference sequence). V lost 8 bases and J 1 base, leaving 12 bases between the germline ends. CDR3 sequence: CAVDRGSYEQYF. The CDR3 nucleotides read TGTGCCGTTGACCGGGGTTCCTACGAGCAGTACTTC.

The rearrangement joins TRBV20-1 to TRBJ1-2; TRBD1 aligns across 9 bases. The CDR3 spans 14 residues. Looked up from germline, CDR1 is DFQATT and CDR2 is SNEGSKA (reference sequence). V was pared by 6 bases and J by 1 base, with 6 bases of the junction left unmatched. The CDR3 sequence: CSAVGQGYNYGYTF. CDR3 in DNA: TGCAGTGCGGTGGGACAGGGATATAACTATGGCTACACCTTC.

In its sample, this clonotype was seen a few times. The CDR3 region is CASRTHGTGGTDTQYF. CDR3 coding DNA: TGTGCCAGCAGAACACACGGGACAGGGGGCACAGATACGCAGTATTTT. The V and J genes are TRBV6-5 and TRBJ2-3; 10 bases are a match to TRBD1. This CDR3 contains 16 residues. J gave up 1 base and V 6 bases, and 7 bases lay outside the gene matches. Looked up from germline, CDR1 is MNHEY and CDR2 is SVGAGI.

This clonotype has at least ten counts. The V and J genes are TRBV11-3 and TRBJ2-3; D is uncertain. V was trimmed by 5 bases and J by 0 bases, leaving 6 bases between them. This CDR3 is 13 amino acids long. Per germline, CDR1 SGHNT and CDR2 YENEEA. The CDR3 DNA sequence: TGTGCCAGCAGCCCGGAGAGCACAGATACGCAGTATTTT. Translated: CASSPESTDTQYF.

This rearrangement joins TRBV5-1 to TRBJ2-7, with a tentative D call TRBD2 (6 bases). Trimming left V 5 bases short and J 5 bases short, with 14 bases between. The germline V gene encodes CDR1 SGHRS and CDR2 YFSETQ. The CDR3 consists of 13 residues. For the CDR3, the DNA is TGCGCCAGCAGTGTTAGCGGAAGGCACGAGCAGTACTTC. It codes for CASSVSGRHEQYF.

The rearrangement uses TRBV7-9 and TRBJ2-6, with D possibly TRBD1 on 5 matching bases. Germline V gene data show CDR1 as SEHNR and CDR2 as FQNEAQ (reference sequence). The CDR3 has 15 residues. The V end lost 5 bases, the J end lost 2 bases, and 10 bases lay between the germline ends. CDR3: CASSQGATGANVLTF. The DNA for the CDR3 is TGTGCCAGCAGCCAAGGGGCCACTGGGGCCAACGTCCTGACTTTC.

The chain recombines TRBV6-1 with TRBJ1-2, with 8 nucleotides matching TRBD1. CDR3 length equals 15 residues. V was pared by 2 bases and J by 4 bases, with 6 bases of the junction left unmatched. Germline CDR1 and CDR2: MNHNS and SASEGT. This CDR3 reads CASSEIGTGTYGYTF. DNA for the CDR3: TGTGCCAGCAGTGAAATTGGGACAGGCACCTATGGCTACACCTTC.

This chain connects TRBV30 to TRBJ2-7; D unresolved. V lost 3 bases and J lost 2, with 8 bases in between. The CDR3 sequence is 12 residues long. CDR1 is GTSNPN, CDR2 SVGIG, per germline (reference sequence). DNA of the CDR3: TGTGCCTGGAGCCTTTCCACCTACGAGCAGTACTTC. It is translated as CAWSLSTYEQYF.

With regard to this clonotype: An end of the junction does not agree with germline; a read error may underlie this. For the CDR3, the DNA is TGCGGCGTGTCGGCACTACAGACCTACGAGCAGTACTTC. This codes for CGVSALQTYEQYF. This sequence joins TRBV29-1 and TRBJ2-4; the D is unclear. The J call may be mistaken, given a closer DNA end match to TRBJ2-7. The CDR3 spans 13 residues. CDR1 and CDR2 (germline): SQVTM, ANQGSEA.

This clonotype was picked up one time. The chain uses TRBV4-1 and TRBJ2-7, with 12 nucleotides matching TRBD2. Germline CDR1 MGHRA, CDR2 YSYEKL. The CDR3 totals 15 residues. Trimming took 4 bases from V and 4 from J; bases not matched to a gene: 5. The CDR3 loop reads CASSPPGLAGYEQYF. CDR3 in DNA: TGCGCCAGCAGCCCACCGGGACTAGCGGGTTACGAGCAGTACTTC.

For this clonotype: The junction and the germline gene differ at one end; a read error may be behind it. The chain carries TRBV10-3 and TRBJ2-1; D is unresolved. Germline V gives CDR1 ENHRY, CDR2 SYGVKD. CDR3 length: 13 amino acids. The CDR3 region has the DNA TGTGCCGTCAGTGAGACCCTTTTCGATGAGCAGTTCTTC. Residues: CAVSETLFDEQFF.

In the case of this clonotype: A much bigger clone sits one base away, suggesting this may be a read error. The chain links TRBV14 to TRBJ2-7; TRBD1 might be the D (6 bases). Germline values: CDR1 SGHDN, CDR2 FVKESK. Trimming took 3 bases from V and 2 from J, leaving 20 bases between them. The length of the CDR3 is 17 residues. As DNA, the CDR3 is TGTGCCAGCAGCCATGGCAGTGCAGGGGCAAGTCCCTACGAGCAGTACTTC. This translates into CASSHGSAGASPYEQYF.

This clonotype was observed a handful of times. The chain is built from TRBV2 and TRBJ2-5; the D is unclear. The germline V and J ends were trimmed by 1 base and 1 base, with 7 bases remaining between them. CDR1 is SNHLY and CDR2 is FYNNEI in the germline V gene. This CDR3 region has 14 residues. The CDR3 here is CASSEGIPQETQYF. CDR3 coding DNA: TGTGCCAGCAGTGAAGGGATCCCCCAAGAGACCCAGTACTTC.

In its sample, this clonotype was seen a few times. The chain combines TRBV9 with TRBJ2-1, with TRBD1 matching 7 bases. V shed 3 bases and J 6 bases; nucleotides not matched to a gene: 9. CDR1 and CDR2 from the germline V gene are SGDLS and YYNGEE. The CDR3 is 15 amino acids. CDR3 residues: CASSGSQTGINEQFF. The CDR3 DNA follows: TGTGCCAGCAGCGGGTCTCAGACAGGGATCAATGAGCAGTTCTTC.

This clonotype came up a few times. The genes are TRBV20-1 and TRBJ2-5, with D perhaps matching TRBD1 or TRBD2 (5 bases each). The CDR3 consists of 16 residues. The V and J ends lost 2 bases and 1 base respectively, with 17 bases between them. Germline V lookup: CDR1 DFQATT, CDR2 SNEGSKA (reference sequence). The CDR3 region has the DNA TGCAGTGCTAGATTTGACGGGGCTCAGAGCCAAGAGACCCAGTACTTC. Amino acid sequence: CSARFDGAQSQETQYF.

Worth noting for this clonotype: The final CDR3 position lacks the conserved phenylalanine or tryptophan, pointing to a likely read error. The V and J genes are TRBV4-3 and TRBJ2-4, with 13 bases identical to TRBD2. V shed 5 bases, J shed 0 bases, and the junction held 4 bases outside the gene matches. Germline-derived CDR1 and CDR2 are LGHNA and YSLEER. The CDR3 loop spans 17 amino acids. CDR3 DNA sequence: TGCGCCAGCAGCGAACTAGCGGGAGGGGGAGCCAAAAACATTCAGTACCTC. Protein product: CASSELAGGGAKNIQYL.

The CDR3, as DNA: TGCAGCGTTAACGGCGGCTCAAAAGCTACGCAGTATTTT. It specifies CSVNGGSKATQYF. V gene TRBV29-1 combines with J gene TRBJ2-3; D call uncertain. The V gene's germline CDR1 is SQVTM and CDR2 ANQGSEA. This CDR3 contains 13 residues. V lost 5 bases and J lost 8, with 17 bases in between.

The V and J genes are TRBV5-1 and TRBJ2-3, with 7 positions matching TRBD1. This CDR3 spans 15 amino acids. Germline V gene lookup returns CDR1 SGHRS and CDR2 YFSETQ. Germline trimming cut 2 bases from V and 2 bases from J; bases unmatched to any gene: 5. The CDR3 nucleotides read TGCGCCAGCAGCTTCGGGACAGTTTCCACAGATACGCAGTATTTT. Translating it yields CASSFGTVSTDTQYF.

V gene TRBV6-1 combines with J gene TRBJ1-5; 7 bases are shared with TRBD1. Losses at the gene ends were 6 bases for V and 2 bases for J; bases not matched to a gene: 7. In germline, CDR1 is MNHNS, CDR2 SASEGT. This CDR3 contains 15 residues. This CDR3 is CASRRQGEGNQPQHF. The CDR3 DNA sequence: TGTGCCAGCAGGAGACAGGGTGAGGGCAATCAGCCCCAGCATTTT.

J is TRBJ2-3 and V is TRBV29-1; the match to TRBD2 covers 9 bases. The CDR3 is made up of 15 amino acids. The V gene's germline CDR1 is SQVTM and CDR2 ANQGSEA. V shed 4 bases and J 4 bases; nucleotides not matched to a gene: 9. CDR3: CSVGVAGGWADTQYF. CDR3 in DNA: TGCAGCGTTGGTGTCGCGGGAGGGTGGGCAGATACGCAGTATTTT.

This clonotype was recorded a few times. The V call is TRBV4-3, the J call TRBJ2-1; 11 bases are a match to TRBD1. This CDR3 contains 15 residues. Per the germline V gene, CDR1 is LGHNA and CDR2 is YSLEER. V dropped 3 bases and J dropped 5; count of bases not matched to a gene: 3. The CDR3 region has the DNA TGCGCCAGCAGCCACGGACAGGGGGCCAACAATGAGCAGTTCTTC. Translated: CASSHGQGANNEQFF.